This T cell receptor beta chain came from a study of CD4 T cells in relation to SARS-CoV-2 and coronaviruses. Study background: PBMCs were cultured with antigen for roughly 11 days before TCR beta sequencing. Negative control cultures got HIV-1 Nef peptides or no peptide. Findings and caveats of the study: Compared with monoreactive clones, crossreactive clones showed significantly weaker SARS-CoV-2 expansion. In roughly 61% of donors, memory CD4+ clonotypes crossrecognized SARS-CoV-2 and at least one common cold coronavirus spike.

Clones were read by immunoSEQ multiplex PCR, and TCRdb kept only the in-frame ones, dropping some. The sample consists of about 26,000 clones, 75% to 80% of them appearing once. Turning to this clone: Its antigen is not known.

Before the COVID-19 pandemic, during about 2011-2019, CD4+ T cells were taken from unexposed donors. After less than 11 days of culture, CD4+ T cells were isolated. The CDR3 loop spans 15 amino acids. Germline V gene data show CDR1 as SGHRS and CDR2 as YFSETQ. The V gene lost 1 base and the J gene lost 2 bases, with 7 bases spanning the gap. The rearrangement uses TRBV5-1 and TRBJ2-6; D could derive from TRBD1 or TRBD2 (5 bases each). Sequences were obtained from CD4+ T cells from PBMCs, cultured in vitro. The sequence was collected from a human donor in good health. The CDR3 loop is CASSLRGAGANVLTF. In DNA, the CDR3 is TGCGCCAGCAGCTTGCGGGGCGCTGGGGCCAACGTCCTGACTTTC. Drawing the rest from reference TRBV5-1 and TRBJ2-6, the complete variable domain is KAGVTQTPRYLIKTRGQQVTLSCSPISGHRSVSWYQQTPGQGLQFLFEYFSETQRNKGNFPGRFSGRQFSNSRSEMNVSTLELGDSALYLCASSLRGAGANVLTFGAGSRLTVL.